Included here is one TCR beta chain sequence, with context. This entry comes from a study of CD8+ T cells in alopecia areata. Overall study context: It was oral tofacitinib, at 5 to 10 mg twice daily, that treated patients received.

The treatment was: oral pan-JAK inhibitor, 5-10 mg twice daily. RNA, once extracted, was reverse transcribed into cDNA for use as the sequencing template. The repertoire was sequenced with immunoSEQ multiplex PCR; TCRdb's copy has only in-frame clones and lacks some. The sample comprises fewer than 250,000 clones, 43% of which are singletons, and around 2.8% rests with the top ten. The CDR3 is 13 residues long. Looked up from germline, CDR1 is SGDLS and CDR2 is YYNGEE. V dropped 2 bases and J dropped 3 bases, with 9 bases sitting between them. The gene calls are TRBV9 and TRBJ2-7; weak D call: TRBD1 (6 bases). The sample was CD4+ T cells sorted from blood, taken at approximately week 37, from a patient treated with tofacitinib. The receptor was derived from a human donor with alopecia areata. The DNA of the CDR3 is TGTGCCAGCAGCGTTTTGGACAGCTACGAGCAGTACTTC. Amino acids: CASSVLDSYEQYF.